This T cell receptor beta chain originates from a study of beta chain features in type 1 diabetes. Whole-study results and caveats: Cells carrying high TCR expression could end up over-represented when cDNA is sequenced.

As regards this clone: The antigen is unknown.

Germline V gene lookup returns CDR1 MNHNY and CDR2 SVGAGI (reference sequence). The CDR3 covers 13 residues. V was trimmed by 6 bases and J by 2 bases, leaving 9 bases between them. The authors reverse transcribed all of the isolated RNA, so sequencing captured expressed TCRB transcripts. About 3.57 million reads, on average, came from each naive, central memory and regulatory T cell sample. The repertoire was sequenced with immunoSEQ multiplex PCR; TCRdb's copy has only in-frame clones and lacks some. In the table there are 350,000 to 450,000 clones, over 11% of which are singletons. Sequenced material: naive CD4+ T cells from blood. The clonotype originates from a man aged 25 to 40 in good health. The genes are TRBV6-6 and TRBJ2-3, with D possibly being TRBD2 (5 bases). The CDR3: CASSAGVTDTQYF. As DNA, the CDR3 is TGTGCCAGCAGCGCCGGGGTCACAGATACGCAGTATTTT.